The sequence of this TCR beta chain was determined in a study of T cell clonotyping in hematopoietic cell transplantation. The CDR3 extends over 13 amino acids. Germline CDR1 is SGHVS and CDR2 is FNYEAQ. V was shortened by 3 bases and J by 5 bases, with 8 bases between the two germline ends. The table came from immunoSEQ multiplex PCR; TCRdb's copy has only in-frame clones and leaves some out. The sample shows fewer than 40,000 clones, 80% to 90% of them seen only once. Comments on this clone: No antigen is known for it.

Whole-study findings and limits: Graft donor and pretransplant recipient Inverse Simpson Index values predicted broader posttransplant TCR diversity. Pathologically expanded recipient clonotypes increased progressively from day 30 to day 180 as diversity fell.

The rearrangement uses TRBV7-6 and TRBJ2-1; maybe TRBD2 (6 bases). The sequence came from a woman between 40 and 50 years old in good health. Some clones in this sample may be carry-over from other donors' samples. The sample comprised peripheral blood mononuclear cells. In DNA, the CDR3 is TGTGCCAGCAGCTTGGGACTCCACAATGAGCAGTTCTTC. Translating it yields CASSLGLHNEQFF.